The TCR beta chain under discussion was sequenced for a study of blood T cell repertoires in COVID-19 (dated by TCRdb to 2019 to 2021). General notes on the study: Samples covering the acute and convalescent phases of COVID-19 were provided by collaborators in the United States, Italy and Spain. The prospective study material was composed of cDNA or gDNA derived from T cells, B-cell-depleted T cells, or PBMCs. Subjects who had been exposed to COVID-19, were actively infected with it, or had recovered from it provided the deeply sampled blood TCRbeta repertoires that made up the dataset. The repertoires were made available in a free public database intended to serve as a resource for research on the immune response to SARS-CoV-2. The samples were drawn from two sources: the first 160 participants of the ongoing ImmuneRACE study, and approximately 1,300 subjects contributed by 6 global collaborators. Nearly every sample came with metadata listing a de-identified subject ID, COVID-19 status, age in years and sex. Where available, HLA class I and class II types were taken from metadata supplied by the sample provider and were not determined by assay-based typing. Study-wide findings and limitations: The amount of clinical and demographic metadata varied by source and participant and was provided uncurated.

In regard to this clone: There is no known antigen for this receptor. There are no base qualities to consult, and no much larger clone falls within one base.

The immunoSEQ Assay, a bias-controlled multiplex PCR, was used to amplify TCRbeta CDR3 regions from genomic DNA. On the authors' methods: The number of nucleated cells in each sample was estimated by amplification of reference gene primers within the assay. To quantify the absolute abundance of each unique TCRbeta CDR3 rearrangement, sequence reads were collapsed and filtered. For each sample, productive Simpson clonality was calculated by taking the square root of Simpson's diversity index across productive rearrangements. Sourced from immuneACCESS, this table was stored by TCRdb with only in-frame sequences that have V and J called. A share of the clones is absent; for the studies checked, an unresolved V gene accounts for under half, and the remainder has no known explanation. For V, J and clone size, that table is used; D and trimming come from the DNA. The sample table contains about 36,000 clones; only one count was recorded for roughly four fifths of them. About 42% of the sample is taken by the ten largest.

Each collaborating institution followed its own protocols to collect whole blood in K2EDTA tubes. For TCRbeta analysis, collaborators shipped samples in one of three forms: frozen whole blood, isolated PBMCs, or DNA extracted from either of those sample types. The CDR3 runs 13 amino acids, cysteine and phenylalanine included. Only the CDR3 part of the read is kept: 39 bases, read in frame from the first base. V lost 7 bases and J lost 2 bases; the stretch between them is 13 bases long. For CDR1 and CDR2, the germline V gene lists SQVTM and ANQGSEA. The sequence links TRBV29-1 to TRBJ2-3; the D gene is perhaps TRBD2, on 5 matching bases. This TCR derives from a human donor in a cohort sampled during active or convalescent COVID-19. The donor label of this sample is uncertain. The sample was peripheral blood. The bases read TGCAGCGAAAGTTCGGACTTCACAGATACGCAGTATTTT. Its translation is CSESSDFTDTQYF.